The 3 T cell receptor beta chains given below trace back to one sample, sequenced in a study of cytomegalovirus exposure and HLA in healthy donors. In the PCR, 60 Vbeta and 13 Jbeta primers were used. Method: immunoSEQ multiplex PCR; TCRdb's copy keeps in-frame clones and lacks some. This table has roughly 190,000 clones, 80% to 85% appearing once. Sample: PBMCs. All receptors derive from a woman aged 18-29 years in good health and CMV-seronegative.

The V and J genes are TRBV5-1 and TRBJ2-2; weak D call: TRBD1 (5 bases). CDR3 length: 16 residues. Germline V gives CDR1 SGHRS, CDR2 YFSETQ. V gave up 3 bases and J gave up 4 bases, with 16 bases separating them. The CDR3 DNA reads as TGCGCCAGCAGCTCTGTTAGGGGCCTCGGCACCGGGGAGCTGTTTTTT. Its protein product is CASSSVRGLGTGELFF.

This sequence joins TRBV9 and TRBJ2-3, with unresolved D. Germline V gene data show CDR1 as SGDLS and CDR2 as YYNGEE. This CDR3 contains 13 residues. Trimming left V 4 bases short and J 4 bases short, with 10 bases between. The CDR3 nucleotides are TGTGCCAGCAGCTTCGGGTCATCAGATACGCAGTATTTT. This codes for CASSFGSSDTQYF.

The chain recombines TRBV7-2 with TRBJ2-7; 7 bases fit TRBD2. Germline V gene data show CDR1 as SGHTA and CDR2 as FQGNSA. The junction had 7 bases not matched to a gene; V was cut back by 0 bases and J by 5 bases. CDR3 length equals 15 residues. In nucleotides, the CDR3 is TGTGCCAGCAGCTTAGCGGCGGGAGCTGGGGACGAGCAGTACTTC. As protein: CASSLAAGAGDEQYF.